These T cell receptor beta chains were read from a single sample in a study of Ad26.COV2.S vaccination and SARS-CoV-2 variants. Using immunoSEQ multiplex PCR, the repertoire was profiled, and TCRdb retains in-frame clones only, with some absent. There are about 350,000 clones in the sample; 80% to 90% occur only once, and just under 5% lies in the top ten. The sample consisted of peripheral blood, taken in a trial of Ad26.COV2.S vaccine versus placebo. The receptor source for this set is a person between 18 and 59 years old who received the Ad26.COV2.S COVID-19 vaccine or a placebo. The CDR3 runs from the conserved cysteine through the conserved F or W. Fields, in order: V gene, clone size, D gene, J gene, CDR3 DNA, CDR3 protein. D genes are given only for firm matches. Part of the rows lack a size; the others show once, few, many or a class for expanded clones.

TRBV28	-	-	TRBJ1-1	TGTGCCAGCAGGCTCAGAGGGATCACTGAAGCTTTCTTT	CASRLRGITEAFF
TRBV3-1/TRBV3-2	-	-	TRBJ1-2	TGTGCCAGCAGCCACATAGCCTTTTCTAACTATGGCTACACCTTC	CASSHIAFSNYGYTF
TRBV28	-	-	TRBJ1-4	TGTGCCAGCAGCCCTACAGGAACTAATGAAAAACTGTTTTTT	CASSPTGTNEKLFF
TRBV15	-	-	TRBJ1-5	TGTGCCACCAGCAGGCCTTTGGGGGGAACAAATCAGCCCCAGCATTTT	CATSRPLGGTNQPQHF
TRBV19	-	-	TRBJ2-5	TGTGCCAGTAGTATAACGCGGGGCTTCCAAGAGACCCAGTACTTC	CASSITRGFQETQYF
TRBV4-1	-	-	TRBJ2-7	TGCGCCAGCAGTTACACAGGGGAGGATACCTACGAGCAGTACTTC	CASSYTGEDTYEQYF
TRBV5-1	once	TRBD1	TRBJ2-7	TGCGCCAGCAGCTTTGCCCCAGGGGGCGAGCAGTACTTC	CASSFAPGGEQYF
TRBV3-1/TRBV3-2	-	-	TRBJ2-1	TGTGCCAGCAGCCAGACGACTGAGCAGTTCTTC	CASSQTTEQFF
TRBV10-3	-	-	TRBJ1-3	TGTGCCATCAGTGACGGGACCATCTCTGGAAACACCATATATTTT	CAISDGTISGNTIYF
TRBV4-1	few	-	TRBJ1-5	TGCGCCAGCAGCCAAGGGGGCAATCAGCCCCAGCATTTT	CASSQGGNQPQHF
TRBV11-2	few	TRBD1	TRBJ2-5	TGTGCCAGCAGCCGAATTACAGGGGGCCAAACCCAGTACTTC	CASSRITGGQTQYF
TRBV10-3	-	TRBD1	TRBJ2-3	TGTGCCATCAGTGAGACAGGGGACACAGATACGCAGTATTTT	CAISETGDTDTQYF
TRBV5-6	-	TRBD1	TRBJ2-7	TGTGCCAGCACTTCCGCGGACAGGGTAACCTACGAGCAGTACTTC	CASTSADRVTYEQYF
TRBV19	-	-	TRBJ2-7	TGTGCCAGTAGTATAGGAGGGGGAAGCTCCTACGAGCAGTACTTC	CASSIGGGSSYEQYF
TRBV19	-	-	TRBJ1-6	TGTGCCAGTAGTATAGGGGCACAAGCTAATTCACCCCTCCACTTT	CASSIGAQANSPLHF
TRBV3-1/TRBV3-2	-	TRBD1	TRBJ2-7	TGTGCCAGCAGCCAGCCCGGGACAGGGGTGCCCTACGAGCAGTACTTC	CASSQPGTGVPYEQYF
TRBV7-9	-	-	TRBJ2-1	TGTGCCAGCAGCTCCCCCAGCGACCCCTACAATGAGCAGTTCTTC	CASSSPSDPYNEQFF
TRBV9	-	TRBD1	TRBJ1-3	TGTGCCAGCAGCGTGAGAGGGACAGGTGGAAACACCATATATTTT	CASSVRGTGGNTIYF
TRBV3-1/TRBV3-2	-	TRBD2	TRBJ2-3	TGTGCCAGCAGTCTTGGACTAGCGGACACAGATACGCAGTATTTT	CASSLGLADTDTQYF
TRBV10-3	once	TRBD1	TRBJ2-3	TGTGCCATCAGTGGGGACAGGGGGCCAGATACGCAGTATTTT	CAISGDRGPDTQYF
TRBV19	-	-	TRBJ1-4	TGTGCCAGTAGTTCACGGCGTAATGAAAAACTGTTTTTT	CASSSRRNEKLFF
TRBV12-3/TRBV12-4	-	TRBD2	TRBJ2-3	TGTGCCAGCAGCCCCGGGGGGGGAACGCAGTATTTT	CASSPGGGTQYF
TRBV7-9	once	-	TRBJ2-7	TGTGCCAGCAGCTCGGACGGGGCCAGCTCCTACGAGCAGTACTTC	CASSSDGASSYEQYF
TRBV12-3/TRBV12-4	-	-	TRBJ2-3	TGTGCCAGCAGTTTATTGACAGATACGCAGTATTTT	CASSLLTDTQYF
TRBV4-2	-	-	TRBJ1-2	TGTGCCAGCAGCCAAGAGTTGGTAGGTTCTTATGGCTACACCTTC	CASSQELVGSYGYTF
TRBV27	-	-	TRBJ2-7	TGTGCCAGCAGCACTTCCCTAGGGGAGCAGTACTTC	CASSTSLGEQYF
TRBV14	-	-	TRBJ2-2	TGTGCCAGCAGCCAGGTCAGAGCCGGGGAGCTGTTTTTT	CASSQVRAGELFF
TRBV9	-	-	TRBJ1-6	TGTGCCAGCAACCTAGACTCTGGGAATTCACCCCTCCACTTT	CASNLDSGNSPLHF
TRBV24-1	-	TRBD2	TRBJ2-1	TGTGCCACCAGTGATCGGGCTAGCGGGGTGAACAATGAGCAGTTCTTC	CATSDRASGVNNEQFF
TRBV11-2	-	TRBD2	TRBJ2-7	TGTGCCAGCAGCTTACCCCGACTAGCGGAAAGCTCCTACGAGCAGTACTTC	CASSLPRLAESSYEQYF
TRBV6-6	-	-	TRBJ1-5	TGTGCCAGCAGCGACAACAGGAATCAGCCCCAGCATTTT	CASSDNRNQPQHF
TRBV9	-	TRBD1	TRBJ1-3	TGTGCCAGCAGCGTTTCAGGGGGCATTGGAAACACCATATATTTT	CASSVSGGIGNTIYF
TRBV5-1	-	-	TRBJ2-2	TGCGCCAGCAGCTTGACGAATCCGAACACCGGGGAGCTGTTTTTT	CASSLTNPNTGELFF
TRBV7-6	-	-	TRBJ1-4	TGTGCCAGCAGCTTAGAAGGGGTCCTCACTAATGAAAAACTGTTTTTT	CASSLEGVLTNEKLFF
TRBV2	-	-	TRBJ1-1	TGTGCCAGCAGTGAAATGGGGGGCCGCTCTGAAGCTTTCTTT	CASSEMGGRSEAFF
TRBV10-3	-	-	TRBJ1-6	TGTGCCATCAGTCCCACGGGGCCGAATTCACCCCTCCACTTT	CAISPTGPNSPLHF
TRBV28	-	TRBD2	TRBJ2-1	TGTGCCAGCAGTCGAGCTAGCGGGAGTTCATTTTACAATGAGCAGTTCTTC	CASSRASGSSFYNEQFF
TRBV19	few	-	TRBJ1-5	TGTGCCAGTAGTATAGGCAGGGGAGGTAATCAGCCCCAGCATTTT	CASSIGRGGNQPQHF
TRBV11-2	few	TRBD1	TRBJ2-7	TGTGCCAGCAGCTTAGGGACAGGGGGCATGAGCTCCTACGAGCAGTACTTC	CASSLGTGGMSSYEQYF
TRBV30	-	-	TRBJ2-7	TGTGCCTGGAGTTTAGGGAGCCGCGAGCAGTACTTC	CAWSLGSREQYF
TRBV5-6	-	-	TRBJ1-5	TGTGCCAGCAGCCTGTGGACCGACAGAAGCAATCAGCCCCAGCATTTT	CASSLWTDRSNQPQHF
TRBV28	-	TRBD1	TRBJ2-7	TGTGCCAGCAGCGCTCCGGGACAGAGATCCTACGAGCAGTACTTC	CASSAPGQRSYEQYF
TRBV7-9	-	TRBD1	TRBJ2-2	TGTGCCAGCAGCTCGCTACGACAGGGCTCCGGGGAGCTGTTTTTT	CASSSLRQGSGELFF
TRBV28	-	-	TRBJ2-7	TGTGCCAGCAGTTTAGGCGGAGGAAAAGTATACGAGCAGTACTTC	CASSLGGGKVYEQYF